This T cell receptor beta chain was observed in a study of T cell responses to AZD1222 COVID-19 vaccine. Whole-study findings and limits: In a largely white British group with more females than males, clonal diversity was possibly underestimated.

Generated by immunoSEQ multiplex PCR, the TCRdb table keeps only in-frame clones and is missing some. The repertoire holds 140,000 to 150,000 clones, with more than 85% as singletons. Remarks on this clone: Its specificity is unknown.

V was trimmed by 7 bases and J by 7 bases, leaving 14 bases between them. This CDR3 region has 13 residues. Germline V gives CDR1 MNHEY, CDR2 SVGAGI. The chain combines TRBV6-5 with TRBJ1-5, with a weak D call TRBD1 (5 bases). This specimen was peripheral blood, taken on day 0 of AZD1222 vaccination. The origin of this receptor is an adult in good health. The CDR3 coding sequence is TGTGCCAGCACTCTGGGGAGGGGACAGCCCCAGCATTTT. It specifies CASTLGRGQPQHF.